This TCR beta chain was recovered during a study of OX40 agonist ivuxolimab in advanced cancers. Across the whole study: The patients' treatment was ivuxolimab, an agonistic anti-OX40 (CD134) antibody. Patients enrolled in dose escalation were diagnosed with hepatocellular carcinoma, melanoma, renal cell or head and neck cancer. Those enrolled were about 82% male, with a mean age of around 55 years and ages from roughly 20 to 90. Study conclusions and caveats: More expanded clones were seen, on average, in CD8+ T cells than in CD4+.

This CDR3 comprises 16 residues. Per germline, CDR1 MDHEN and CDR2 SYDVKM. The V and J ends lost 4 bases and 4 bases respectively, with 17 bases between them. About this clone: Its antigen is unknown.

This table comes from immunoSEQ multiplex PCR, and its TCRdb copy is limited to in-frame clones, with some not included. The table shows under 60,000 clones, with about 87% occurring only once. The gene calls are TRBV28 and TRBJ2-1, with D maybe TRBD2 (6 bases). The specimen comprised CD4+ or CD8+ T cells sorted from blood, sampled in a trial of the OX40 agonist ivuxolimab. The clonotype was recovered from an adult with an advanced solid tumor such as melanoma, head and neck, liver or kidney cancer. This chain's CDR3 is CASSSLARLGYNEQFF. The DNA of the CDR3 is TGTGCCAGCAGTTCACTAGCCCGACTGGGGTACAATGAGCAGTTCTTC.